The 24 T cell receptor beta chains below all came from one sample that was sequenced in a study of blood T cell repertoires in COVID-19. The assay was immunoSEQ multiplex PCR, and TCRdb's table has in-frame clones only and misses some. Of under 200,000 clones in the sample, approximately 80% were seen once. The specimen was PBMCs or T cells enriched from blood (not recorded which). All receptors come from a man in his forties or fifties who had recovered from COVID-19.

This chain connects TRBV29-1 to TRBJ1-2; 7 positions agree with TRBD1. Germline assignment: CDR1 SQVTM and CDR2 ANQGSEA. The CDR3 runs to 14 residues. Germline trimming cut 5 bases from V and 2 bases from J; bases unmatched to any gene: 8. Here the CDR3 DNA reads TGCAGCGTTCCGACAGGGATAACAAACTATGGCTACACCTTC. Translation gives CSVPTGITNYGYTF. Supplemented by reference TRBV29-1 and TRBJ1-2, the full variable domain reads SAVISQKPSRDICQRGTSLTIQCQVDSQVTMMFWYRQQPGQSLTLIATANQGSEATYESGFVIDKFPISRPNLTFSTLTVSNMSPEDSSIYLCSVPTGITNYGYTFGSGTRLTVV.

The chain has TRBV5-1 and TRBJ1-3, with 8 positions matching TRBD1. Unmatched junction bases numbered 8, after V lost 0 bases and J lost 0 bases. The CDR3 runs 18 residues. Germline CDR1 is SGHRS and CDR2 is YFSETQ. The CDR3 loop reads CASSLASGTGFSGNTIYF. The CDR3 DNA sequence: TGCGCCAGCAGCTTGGCCAGCGGGACAGGCTTCTCTGGAAACACCATATATTTT.

The rearrangement uses TRBV3-1 (or the pseudogene TRBV3-2) and TRBJ2-1, with TRBD2 as a possible D gene (5 bases). There are 12 residues in the CDR3. Germline V gene lookup returns CDR1 LGHDT and CDR2 YNNKEL (reference sequence). The V end lost 4 bases, the J end lost 4 bases, and 5 bases lay between the germline ends. For the CDR3, the DNA is TGTGCCAGCAGCCGGACTTACAATGAGCAGTTCTTC. Translating gives CASSRTYNEQFF.

The V and J genes are TRBV18 and TRBJ2-4, with 7 bases aligning to TRBD1. Losses at the gene ends were 0 bases for V and 14 bases for J; bases not matched to a gene: 13. Germline values: CDR1 KGHSH, CDR2 LQKENI. The CDR3 runs to 15 residues. CDR3 residues: CASSPPISGQRTKYF. The CDR3 nucleotides read TGTGCCAGCTCACCACCAATTTCGGGACAGAGAACCAAGTACTTC.

The chain employs TRBV5-1 and TRBJ2-2; 8 bases are a match to TRBD1. The CDR3 is 15 residues long. Germline CDR1 and CDR2: SGHRS and YFSETQ. J gave up 5 bases and V 2 bases, and 5 bases lay outside the gene matches. In nucleotides, the CDR3 is TGCGCCAGCAGCTTTCTGGACAGGGTAACCGGGGAGCTGTTTTTT. Translation: CASSFLDRVTGELFF.

The gene calls are TRBV19 and TRBJ2-7; 10 bases match TRBD2. V lost 5 bases and J lost 5; bases outside the gene matches: 9. This CDR3 is built from 15 residues. Per germline, CDR1 LNHDA and CDR2 SQIVND (reference sequence). CDR3 nucleotide sequence: TGTGCCAGTAGTGACCGAGCGGGGGGGCGGGACGAGCAGTACTTC. Amino acids: CASSDRAGGRDEQYF.

The chain has TRBV27 and TRBJ2-7; TRBD1 agrees at 9 bases. The CDR3 totals 18 residues. Per the germline V gene, CDR1 is MNHEY and CDR2 is SMNVEV (reference sequence). With 0 bases clipped from V and 3 bases from J, the junction kept 12 bases outside the gene matches. CDR3 nucleotide sequence: TGTGCCAGCAGTTTATCCCCTACCACAGGGGGCCCTATCTACGAGCAGTACTTC. Its translation is CASSLSPTTGGPIYEQYF.

In DNA form, the CDR3 reads TGCAGCGCCGCCCTACTTAACACAGATACGCAGTATTTT. Protein sequence: CSAALLNTDTQYF. The V gene is TRBV29-1, the J gene TRBJ2-3; no reliable D call. Germline V lookup: CDR1 SQVTM, CDR2 ANQGSEA. With 7 bases removed from V and 2 bases from J, the gap between germline ends came to 13 bases. This CDR3 has 13 amino acids.

CDR3 residues: CASSPPLQGGQPQHF. The CDR3 nucleotides are TGTGCCAGCAGTCCGCCTCTGCAGGGGGGACAGCCCCAGCATTTT. The chain recombines TRBV28 with TRBJ1-5, with 7 positions matching TRBD1. With V trimmed by 5 bases and J by 7 bases, 11 bases remained unmatched. This CDR3 spans 15 amino acids. Germline CDR1 is MDHEN and CDR2 is SYDVKM.

This rearrangement joins TRBV15 to TRBJ1-6, with D unclear. V was trimmed by 5 bases and J by 7 bases, leaving 12 bases between them. Per the germline V gene, CDR1 is LNHNV and CDR2 is YYDKDF (reference sequence). The CDR3 is 14 residues long. The CDR3 is CATSVGSTNSPLHF. CDR3 in DNA: TGTGCCACCAGCGTGGGCTCGACGAATTCACCCCTCCACTTT.

The rearrangement joins TRBV7-9 to TRBJ1-2; D not resolved. V gave up 6 bases and J gave up 6 bases, with 14 bases separating them. CDR3 size: 13 residues. Per the germline V gene, CDR1 is SEHNR and CDR2 is FQNEAQ (reference sequence). CDR3 amino acids: CASSYASVNGYTF. CDR3 sequence (DNA): TGTGCCAGCAGTTATGCTTCGGTAAATGGCTACACCTTC. Supplemented by reference TRBV7-9 and TRBJ1-2, the full variable domain reads DTGVSQNPRHKITKRGQNVTFRCDPISEHNRLYWYRQTLGQGPEFLTYFQNEAQLEKSRLLSDRFSAERPKGSFSTLEIQRTEQGDSAMYLCASSYASVNGYTFGSGTRLTVV.

The chain couples TRBV28 to TRBJ1-1; 7 bases align to TRBD1. The CDR3 length is 16 residues. Unmatched junction bases numbered 8, after V lost 4 bases and J lost 0 bases. Germline CDR1 is MDHEN and CDR2 is SYDVKM. This CDR3 reads CASSSIMTGMNTEAFF. In DNA form, the CDR3 reads TGTGCCAGCAGTTCGATCATGACAGGGATGAACACTGAAGCTTTCTTT.

On this clone itself: A read error is likely, as this CDR3 ends without the conserved phenylalanine or tryptophan. It is unclear where the CDR3 begins or ends on the DNA, so no DNA is shown, and the CDR3 is as TCRdb lists it. This rearrangement joins TRBV7-2 to TRBJ1-1; the tabulated D call, TRBD1, remains unverified against the DNA. Germline CDR1 and CDR2: SGHTA and FQGNSA. The CDR3 comprises 11 residues, both ends counted. CDR3 region: CASSLTGAAPL.

The chain couples TRBV10-3 to TRBJ2-7; 7 bases agree with TRBD1. The germline V gene has CDR1 ENHRY and CDR2 SYGVKD. V lost 7 bases, J lost 3 bases, and 6 bases stayed unmatched. The CDR3 totals 13 residues. CDR3 in amino acids: CAINRDSGYEQYF. CDR3 coding DNA: TGTGCCATCAACCGGGACAGTGGCTACGAGCAGTACTTC.

The chain joins TRBV4-1 to TRBJ2-1; 8 nucleotides line up with TRBD1. Germline V gene lookup returns CDR1 MGHRA and CDR2 YSYEKL. V lost 2 bases, J lost 7 bases, and 7 bases stayed unmatched. The CDR3 loop spans 15 amino acids. CDR3 protein: CASSQRQGAGNEQFF. The DNA of the CDR3 is TGCGCCAGCAGCCAACGGCAGGGGGCGGGGAATGAGCAGTTCTTC.

J is TRBJ1-1 and V is TRBV29-1; 8 bases align to TRBD1. Germline V CDR1 and CDR2: SQVTM, ANQGSEA. Trimming at V came to 4 bases and at J to 5 bases, leaving 3 bases not matched to a gene. The CDR3 runs 12 residues. CDR3 sequence reads: CSVVRGRTEAFF. The CDR3 DNA sequence: TGCAGCGTTGTCAGGGGGCGAACTGAAGCTTTCTTT.

The chain joins TRBV5-1 to TRBJ2-1; maybe TRBD1 (7 bases). The CDR3 spans 12 residues. Germline CDR1 is SGHRS and CDR2 is YFSETQ. Trimming stripped 5 bases from V and 7 bases from J, with 10 bases between. The DNA for the CDR3 is TGCGCCAGCAGGACAGGGAGGAATGAGCAGTTCTTC. It encodes CASRTGRNEQFF. Together with reference TRBV5-1 and TRBJ2-1, the CDR3 gives the full variable domain: KAGVTQTPRYLIKTRGQQVTLSCSPISGHRSVSWYQQTPGQGLQFLFEYFSETQRNKGNFPGRFSGRQFSNSRSEMNVSTLELGDSALYLCASRTGRNEQFFGPGTRLTVL.

The rearrangement joins TRBV27 to TRBJ1-6, with 10 bases matching TRBD1. The CDR3 runs to 18 residues. Losses at the gene ends were 2 bases for V and 5 bases for J; bases not matched to a gene: 9. In germline, CDR1 is MNHEY, CDR2 SMNVEV (reference sequence). The CDR3 region is CASSLMGTGAVHNSPLHF. CDR3 nucleotide sequence: TGTGCCAGCAGTTTAATGGGGACAGGGGCGGTTCATAATTCACCCCTCCACTTT.

V is TRBV28 and J is TRBJ1-1, with 7 bases that match TRBD1. The CDR3 contains 17 residues. Germline trimming cut 4 bases from V and 3 bases from J; bases unmatched to any gene: 14. Germline V gene data show CDR1 as MDHEN and CDR2 as SYDVKM. CDR3 in DNA: TGTGCCAGCAGTTCCTCATTCGGGACAGTCCTCTACACTGAAGCTTTCTTT. Its translation: CASSSSFGTVLYTEAFF.

The V call is TRBV9, the J call TRBJ2-3; no reliable D call. V shed 0 bases and J shed 6 bases, with 8 bases lying between them. CDR3 size: 13 residues. The germline V gene encodes CDR1 SGDLS and CDR2 YYNGEE. This CDR3 is CASSVALEDTQYF. The CDR3 DNA sequence: TGTGCCAGCAGCGTAGCTTTGGAGGATACGCAGTATTTT.

This clone was found a few times. The gene calls are TRBV5-4 and TRBJ1-4; TRBD1 agrees at 7 bases. Per germline, CDR1 SGHNT and CDR2 YYREEE (reference sequence). Trimming took 4 bases from V and 2 from J; bases not matched to a gene: 5. The CDR3 sequence is 15 residues long. The CDR3 region has the DNA TGTGCCAGCAGCCGTTCACAGGGGACTAATGAAAAACTGTTTTTT. The encoded protein is CASSRSQGTNEKLFF.

The rearrangement uses TRBV7-3 and TRBJ2-3; 10 bases fit TRBD2. Germline CDR1 and CDR2: SGHTA and FQGTGA. V was pared by 5 bases and J by 4 bases, with 6 bases of the junction left unmatched. The CDR3 covers 15 residues. The CDR3 region is CASSGAGGPADTQYF. The CDR3 DNA is TGTGCCAGCAGCGGAGCGGGAGGGCCGGCAGATACGCAGTATTTT.

The rearrangement uses TRBV19 and TRBJ2-3; 8 bases are shared with TRBD2. With V trimmed by 5 bases and J by 5 bases, 9 bases remained unmatched. CDR1 is LNHDA, CDR2 SQIVND, per germline (reference sequence). The CDR3 length is 15 residues. The CDR3 nucleotides are TGTGCCAGTAGTTTGTCTAGCGGGCTGCAAGATACGCAGTATTTT. Residues: CASSLSSGLQDTQYF. Full variable domain (remainder filled in from reference TRBV19 and TRBJ2-3): DGGITQSPKYLFRKEGQNVTLSCEQNLNHDAMYWYRQDPGQGLRLIYYSQIVNDFQKGDIAEGYSVSREKKESFPLTVTSAQKNPTAFYLCASSLSSGLQDTQYFGPGTRLTVL.

This chain uses TRBV4-2 with TRBJ1-6, with a tentative D call TRBD1 (6 bases). Between the trimmed V and J ends, which lost 6 bases and 13 bases, there was a span of 19 bases. This CDR3 is 14 amino acids long. Germline V gene data show CDR1 as LGHNA and CDR2 as YNFKEQ. The DNA of the CDR3 is TGTGCCAGCAGTCAGGACAGAGGTTCCGCGCCCCTCCACTTT. Its translation: CASSQDRGSAPLHF.